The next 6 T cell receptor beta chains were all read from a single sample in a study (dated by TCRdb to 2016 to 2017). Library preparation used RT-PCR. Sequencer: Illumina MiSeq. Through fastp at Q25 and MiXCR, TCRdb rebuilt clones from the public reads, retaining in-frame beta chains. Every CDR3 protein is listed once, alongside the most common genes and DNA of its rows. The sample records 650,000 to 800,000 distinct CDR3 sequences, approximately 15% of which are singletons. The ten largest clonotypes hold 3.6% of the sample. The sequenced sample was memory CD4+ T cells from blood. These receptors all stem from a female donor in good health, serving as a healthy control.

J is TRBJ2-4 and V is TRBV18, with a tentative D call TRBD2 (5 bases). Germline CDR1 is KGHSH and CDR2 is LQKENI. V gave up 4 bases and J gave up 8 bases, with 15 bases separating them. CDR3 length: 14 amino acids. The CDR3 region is CASSLAAGVDIQYF. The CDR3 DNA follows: TGTGCCAGCTCACTAGCTGCGGGTGTGGACATTCAGTACTTC.

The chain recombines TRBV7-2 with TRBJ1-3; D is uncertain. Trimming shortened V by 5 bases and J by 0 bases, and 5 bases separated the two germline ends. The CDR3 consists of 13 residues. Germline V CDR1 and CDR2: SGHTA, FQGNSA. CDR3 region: CASSPLSGNTIYF. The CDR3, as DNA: TGTGCCAGCAGCCCCCTCTCTGGAAACACCATATATTTT.

CDR3: CASSLVGQGIREAFF. In DNA, the CDR3 is TGCGCCAGCAGCTTGGTGGGACAGGGGATCCGTGAAGCTTTCTTT. The chain combines TRBV5-1 with TRBJ1-1; 10 bases fit TRBD1. Germline V lookup: CDR1 SGHRS, CDR2 YFSETQ. CDR3 size: 15 residues. The trim removed 0 bases at V and 7 bases at J, leaving 6 bases unmatched.

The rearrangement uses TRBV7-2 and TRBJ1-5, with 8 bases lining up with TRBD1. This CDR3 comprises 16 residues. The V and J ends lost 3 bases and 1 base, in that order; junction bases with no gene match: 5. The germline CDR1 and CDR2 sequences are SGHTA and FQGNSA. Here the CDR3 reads CASSFGQGLSNQPQHF. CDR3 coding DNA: TGTGCCAGCAGCTTCGGACAGGGTTTGAGCAATCAGCCCCAGCATTTT.

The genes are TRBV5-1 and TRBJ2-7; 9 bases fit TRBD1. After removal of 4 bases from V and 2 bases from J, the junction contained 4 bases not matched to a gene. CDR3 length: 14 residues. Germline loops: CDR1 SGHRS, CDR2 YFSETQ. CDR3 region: CASSTWTGAYEQYF. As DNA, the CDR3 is TGCGCCAGCAGCACCTGGACAGGGGCCTACGAGCAGTACTTC.

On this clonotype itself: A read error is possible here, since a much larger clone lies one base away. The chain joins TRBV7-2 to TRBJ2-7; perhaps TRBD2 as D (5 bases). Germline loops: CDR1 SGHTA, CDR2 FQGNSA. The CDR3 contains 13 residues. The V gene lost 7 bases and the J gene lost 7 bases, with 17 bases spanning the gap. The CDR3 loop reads CASNWSMEREQYF. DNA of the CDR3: TGTGCCAGCAACTGGAGCATGGAGCGGGAGCAGTACTTC.